The clone carrying this TCR beta chain was seen more than once but under ten times. Antigen: not known. MiXCR was used by TCRdb to re-call the PCR reads. The sample has some 20,000 clones, around 34% seen once. These data come from a study of metastatic and nonmetastatic thyroid tumors. Study summary: Across peripheral blood and tumor or nodule tissue samples taken from malignant and benign thyroid patients, the repertoires were compared with one another.

No patient had received any treatment before thyroid surgery. V dropped 8 bases and J dropped 8 bases, with 12 bases sitting between them. This CDR3 contains 11 residues. CDR1 is MNHNS and CDR2 is SASEGT in the germline V gene. Study findings and constraints: Significantly greater TCR beta diversity was reportedly found in malignant thyroid tumors than in benign nodules (in blood and tumor).

The sequencing sample was made of tumor tissue. The chain carries TRBV6-1 and TRBJ1-2; a possible D gene is TRBD1 (5 bases). The TCR was taken from a female donor with papillary thyroid cancer or a benign thyroid nodule (not recorded which). Some clones in this sample may be carry-over from other donors' samples. In nucleotides, the CDR3 is TGTGCCAGCGGGGGAGAGAGGGGCTACACCTTC. Translated, it gives CASGGERGYTF.